These T cell receptor beta chains were read from a single sample in a study of blood T cells in healthy people across ages. MiXCR was run by TCRdb on the 5' RACE reads, yielding one entry per CDR3 protein. The repertoire holds around 1,900,000 distinct CDR3 sequences, with roughly two fifths as singletons. Input material: blood. These receptors were collected from a human donor in good health. CDR3s include the opening cysteine and the closing phenylalanine or tryptophan. A D gene is named only where the DNA matches it firmly. Clone size is shown for a subset of rows, as once, few, many or a class of expanded clone.

V gene,D gene,CDR3 length,clone size,J gene,CDR3 DNA,CDR3 protein
TRBV29-1,NA,13,NA,TRBJ2-4,TGCAGCGTTGAAGATTCCGAGGGTTCTGGGCAGTACTTC,CSVEDSEGSGQYF
TRBV5-5,NA,14,few,TRBJ2-5,TGTGCCAGCAGCAGAACGGACTCTCAAGAGACCCAGTACTTC,CASSRTDSQETQYF
TRBV7-9,NA,12,NA,TRBJ1-2,TGTGCCAGCAGATCGGGGGAAGGAGGCTACACCTTC,CASRSGEGGYTF
TRBV4-1,NA,15,few,TRBJ1-2,TGCGCCAGCAGCGAGTCAGGCAGTCTGGGTTTAGGCTACACCTTC,CASSESGSLGLGYTF
TRBV5-8,NA,17,NA,TRBJ2-3,TGTGCCAGCAGCTTGTGGGGAGGGGGCCCTTTGGCAGATACGCAGTATTTT,CASSLWGGGPLADTQYF
TRBV7-8,TRBD1,14,many,TRBJ2-4,TGTGCCAGCAGCCCCCGGACAGGACTAAACATTCAGTACTTC,CASSPRTGLNIQYF
TRBV7-2,TRBD1,15,NA,TRBJ1-1,TGTGCCAGCAGCTTAGGAGGGGACAGGAACACTGAAGCTTTCTTT,CASSLGGDRNTEAFF
TRBV4-3,NA,14,NA,TRBJ2-5,TGCGCCAGCAGCCAAGATCTCGCAGCCGAGACCCAGTACTTC,CASSQDLAAETQYF
TRBV7-2,NA,12,NA,TRBJ2-5,TGTGCCAGCAGCTTCCTTGAACGGGAGCAGTACTTC,CASSFLEREQYF
TRBV29-1,TRBD1,18,NA,TRBJ1-2,TGCAGCGTTGACTCCTCGCATACACAGGGGGCCTATAACTATGGCTACACCTTC,CSVDSSHTQGAYNYGYTF
TRBV3-1,TRBD1,15,NA,TRBJ2-1,TGTGCCAGCAGCCAAGGGGACAGGTGGGGCGATGAGCGGTTCTTC,CASSQGDRWGDERFF
TRBV6-2/TRBV6-3,NA,14,NA,TRBJ1-5,TGTGCCAGCAGTTACGCCGGCTTGTTCGCACCCCAGCATTTT,CASSYAGLFAPQHF
TRBV9,NA,15,NA,TRBJ2-6,TGTGCCAGCAGCCCCCCCCACTCTGGGGCCAACGTCCTGACTTTC,CASSPPHSGANVLTF
TRBV2,NA,13,few,TRBJ1-5,TGTGCCAGCAGTAAAGGGGGGGATCAGCCCCAGCATTTT,CASSKGGDQPQHF
TRBV10-3,NA,14,many,TRBJ2-7,TGTGCCATCAGTGGGGCATTAAGCTCCTACGAGCAGTACTTC,CAISGALSSYEQYF
TRBV7-9,NA,16,few,TRBJ2-7,TGTGCCAGCAGCTTCTTTCACAGGGCCGACTCCTACGAGCAGTACTTC,CASSFFHRADSYEQYF
TRBV5-5,NA,14,NA,TRBJ1-1,TGTGCCAGCAGCTTGTATAGAACAGGCACTGAAGCTTTCTTT,CASSLYRTGTEAFF
TRBV7-2,NA,17,NA,TRBJ2-5,TGTGCCAGCAGCTTATTCCCTAGATTGGGACTGGGGGAGACCCAGTACTTC,CASSLFPRLGLGETQYF
TRBV28,TRBD1,15,NA,TRBJ2-7,TGTGCCATACGACAGGGGTACGACGACTACAATGAGCAGTACTTC,CAIRQGYDDYNEQYF
TRBV6-2/TRBV6-3,TRBD1,16,NA,TRBJ1-5,TGTGCCAGCACCTTAGCCCGACAGGGAGGCAATCAGCCCCAGCATTTT,CASTLARQGGNQPQHF
TRBV7-3,NA,13,NA,TRBJ1-1,TGTGCCAGCAGCTTAGGCAAGAACACTGAAGCTTGCTTT,CASSLGKNTEACF
TRBV20-1,TRBD1,15,NA,TRBJ2-7,TGCAGTGCTAGAGATTCCCGGGACAGCGGAGACGAGCAGTACTTC,CSARDSRDSGDEQYF
TRBV30,NA,11,NA,TRBJ1-1,TGTGCTGGAGCCTTGAACACTGAAGCTTTCTTT,CAGALNTEAFF
TRBV12-3/TRBV12-4,TRBD2,15,NA,TRBJ2-3,TGTGCCGGCAGTTTTACGGGGGGGCTGCAGGATACGCAGTATTTT,CAGSFTGGLQDTQYF
TRBV20-1,NA,13,NA,TRBJ1-1,TGCAGTGCTAGACCCGGGGCAAACACTGAAGCTTTCTTT,CSARPGANTEAFF
TRBV6-5,TRBD1,12,NA,TRBJ1-5,TGTGCCAGCGGGACAGCCTATCAGCCCCAGCATTTT,CASGTAYQPQHF
TRBV29-1,NA,12,few,TRBJ2-1,TGCAGCGGGGGGGTGGGAGTATACGAGCAGTTCTTC,CSGGVGVYEQFF
TRBV27,TRBD2,17,NA,TRBJ2-3,TGTGCCAGCAGTCGTGTAGTAGTGGGGGGGGGCACAGATACGCAGTATTTT,CASSRVVVGGGTDTQYF
TRBV20-1,TRBD2,13,few,TRBJ2-5,TGCAGTGCCCGGTCTAGCGGGGCCCCAGTGAAGTACTTC,CSARSSGAPVKYF
TRBV15,NA,15,few,TRBJ2-5,TGTGCCACCAGCAGAGATACAGGGGGGGAAGAGACCCAGTACTTC,CATSRDTGGEETQYF
TRBV29-1,NA,16,NA,TRBJ1-5,TGCAGCGTTGGTATAGCCATGCCCAAGAGCAATCAGCCCCAGCATTTT,CSVGIAMPKSNQPQHF
TRBV7-2,NA,14,NA,TRBJ2-2,TGTGCCAGCAGCGAAGCGGTGACCACCGGGGAGCTGTTTTTT,CASSEAVTTGELFF
TRBV20-1,NA,13,NA,TRBJ1-5,TGCAGTGCTAGCGCAGGGCAGGGTCAGCCCCAGCATTTT,CSASAGQGQPQHF